This T cell receptor beta chain stems from a study of CD8 T cells in ankylosing spondylitis. Broader study findings: The study identified a TCR beta motif of several highly homologous variants that appeared characteristic of ankylosing spondylitis blood.

The CDR3 consists of 14 residues. Between the trimmed V and J ends, which lost 3 bases and 1 base, there was a span of 9 bases. This clonotype was seen a few times. Its antigen is unknown. Each CDR3 protein gets one entry after TCRdb re-called the 5' RACE reads with MiXCR. The table shows approximately 180,000 distinct CDR3 sequences, with about 18% occurring only once. The sequence was collected from a male donor under 30 with ankylosing spondylitis or in good health (not recorded which). The chain employs TRBV12-3 or TRBV12-4 and TRBJ1-1; no firm D call. The sample comprised blood, either unsorted or a sorted T cell fraction (not recorded which). The CDR3 sequence: CASSFLARNTEAFF. CDR3 in DNA: TGTGCCAGCAGTTTTTTGGCCAGGAACACTGAAGCTTTCTTT.